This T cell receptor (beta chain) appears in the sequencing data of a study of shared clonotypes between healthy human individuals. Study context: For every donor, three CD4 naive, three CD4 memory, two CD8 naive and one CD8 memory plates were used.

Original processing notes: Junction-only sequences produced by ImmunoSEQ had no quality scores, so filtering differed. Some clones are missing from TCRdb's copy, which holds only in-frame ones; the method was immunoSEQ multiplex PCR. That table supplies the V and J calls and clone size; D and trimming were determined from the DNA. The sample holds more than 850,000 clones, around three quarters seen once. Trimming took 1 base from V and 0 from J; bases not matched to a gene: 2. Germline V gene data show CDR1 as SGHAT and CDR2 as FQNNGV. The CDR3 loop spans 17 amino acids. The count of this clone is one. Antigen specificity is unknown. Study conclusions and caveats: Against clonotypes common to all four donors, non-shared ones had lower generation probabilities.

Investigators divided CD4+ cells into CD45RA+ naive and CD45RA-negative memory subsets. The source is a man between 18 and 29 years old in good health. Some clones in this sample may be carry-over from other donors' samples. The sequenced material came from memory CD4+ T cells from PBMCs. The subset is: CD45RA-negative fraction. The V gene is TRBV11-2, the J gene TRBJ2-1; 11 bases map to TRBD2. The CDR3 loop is CASSLVAGGSSYNEQFF. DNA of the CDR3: TGTGCCAGCAGCTTAGTAGCGGGAGGGAGCTCCTACAATGAGCAGTTCTTC.